This TCR beta chain was documented in a study of OX40 agonist ivuxolimab in advanced cancers. This clone was observed a few times. Its antigen is not known. Other DNA sequences in the sample encode the same CDR3. Trimming shortened V by 3 bases and J by 4 bases, and 10 bases separated the two germline ends. The length of the CDR3 is 13 residues. Germline CDR1 reads SGHTA; CDR2 reads FQGNSA. Profiled with immunoSEQ multiplex PCR; TCRdb holds only in-frame clones, not every one. Counted here are more than 60,000 clones, roughly nine tenths occurring once; the ten biggest clones make up over 3%. Study-level findings and limits: Some patients who did not respond also had low normalized T-cell clonal expansion.

The clonotype comes from an adult with an advanced solid tumor such as melanoma, head and neck, liver or kidney cancer. The chain combines TRBV7-2 with TRBJ2-7; possibly TRBD2 for D (5 bases). The input for sequencing was CD4+ or CD8+ T cells sorted from blood, taken in a trial of the OX40 agonist ivuxolimab. The CDR3 region has the DNA TGTGCCAGCAGCTTGGAAGCGGAATACGAGCAGTACTTC. It translates to CASSLEAEYEQYF.